This record looks at one T cell receptor beta chain sequence and its context. In the original processing: Quantification of nucleated cells was approximated via reference gene primer amplification. The repertoire was sequenced with immunoSEQ multiplex PCR; TCRdb's copy has only in-frame clones and lacks some. That table is the source of V, J and clone size, and D and trimming were worked out from the DNA. The table records 83,000 or so clones, roughly 79% of them present only once. V was pared by 2 bases and J by 8 bases, with 6 bases of the junction left unmatched. This CDR3 has 14 amino acids. The germline V gene encodes CDR1 LNHNV and CDR2 YYDKDF (reference sequence). This entry belongs to a study of blood T cell repertoires in COVID-19. Study background: The United States, Italy and Spain were the sources of the acute and convalescent COVID-19 samples. Sources were T cells, B-cell-depleted T cells, or PBMCs; the material itself was cDNA or gDNA.

V usage is TRBV15 and J usage is TRBJ1-2, with 9 bases aligning to TRBD1. The clonotype comes from a woman older than 75 with acute or convalescent COVID-19. Sequenced input: peripheral blood. CDR3 protein: CATSRNRDREGYTF. The CDR3 bases are TGTGCCACCAGCAGAAACCGGGACAGGGAGGGCTACACCTTC. The full variable domain, completed using reference TRBV15 and TRBJ1-2, is DAMVIQNPRYQVTQFGKPVTLSCSQTLNHNVMYWYQQKSSQAPKLLFHYYDKDFNNEADTPDNFQSRRPNTSFCFLDIRSPGLGDTAMYLCATSRNRDREGYTFGSGTRLTVV.